This T cell receptor (beta chain) was sequenced in a study of tumor and adjacent non-tumor tissue in lung cancer (dated by TCRdb to between 2017 and 2018). Turning to the overall study: By cancer type, the cohort comprised approximately 12 adenocarcinoma patients, a couple of squamous cell carcinoma patients and 1 small cell lung cancer patient. Ages among the approximately 15 patients ranged from about 30 to 85 years, there were roughly ten men and 5 women, and disease was at TNM stage I to III. Sequencing generated a total of roughly 130 million productive TCRbeta reads, averaging approximately 3.8 million reads per sample. Bulk TCRbeta repertoires were compared between lung tumor tissue and matched distant non-tumor lung tissue obtained from 15 lung cancer patients. More than 25 paired specimens, one tumor and one normal lung sample per patient, were profiled by TCRbeta CDR3 sequencing. What the authors observed across the whole study: The sequencing platform is not named in the methods, and unique molecular identifiers are not mentioned. TCR diversity was significantly higher in younger patients, and higher tumor TCR diversity was associated with shorter overall and disease-free survival. Peripheral blood was not sequenced, so blood TCRbeta repertoires were not examined in the lung cancer patients of the study. The top 100 clones made up a significantly larger cumulative share of the repertoire in normal lung than in tumor tissue. TCR diversity (inverse Simpson) was significantly higher in tumor than in normal lung tissue (roughly 430 vs 170, P = 0.0075, Mann-Whitney U test). The cohort had only approximately 15 patients, and the authors noted that larger samples and more detailed clinical data are needed.

V is trimmed back by 3 bases and J by 2 bases, and the junction contains 6 bases that no gene match accounts for. From the cysteine up to the phenylalanine, the CDR3 has a length of 14 residues. Just CDR3 DNA is preserved here, 42 bases in frame from base 1. Based on the germline V gene (reference sequence), the CDR1 and CDR2 sequences are DFQATT and SNEGSKA. The library relied on multiplex PCR. Instrument on record: Illumina HiSeq 2500. TCRbeta libraries were constructed through three rounds of nested PCR with primers (Table S4) according to protocols adapted from ARM-PCR. PCR products of 200-500 bp were gel-excised and purified with the QIAquick gel extraction kit before sequencing. The authors processed their data as follows. Trimmomatic was used to clean the reads, FLASH merged the cleaned reads into complete CDR3 sequences, and MiTCR assigned the sequences to V(D)J germline segments. Clonal diversity was computed as the inverse Simpson's index with VDJtools. In-frame sequences without a premature stop codon were defined as productive reads. TCRdb trimmed public reads at Q25 via fastp, called clones via MiXCR and kept in-frame beta chains. Each record represents a unique CDR3 protein, reported with the most common genes and DNA among its rows. These V and J calls derive from TCRdb rather than the authors' analysis. This sample holds 100,000 to 150,000 distinct CDR3 sequences; 66% were observed only once. Of the sample, around 13% falls within the top ten clones.

RNA was extracted from bulk unsorted tissue and checked for quality with a NanoDrop ND-1000 and an Agilent 2100. Newly diagnosed lung cancer patients without prior chemotherapy who had been admitted for thoracic surgery in China between August and November 2014 were enrolled as donors. Patients who had received previous radiotherapy or chemotherapy, or who had another concurrent cancer, were excluded from the study. Pieces of surgical tissue measuring about 1-2 cm3 were kept in RNAlater solution and stored at -80 degrees C until use. This clonotype appeared many times. Its antigen remains undetermined. Qualities for individual bases were not recorded, and no much larger clone is one base off.

Sample: lung tumor tissue. The V and J segments used are TRBV20-1 and TRBJ2-7, with 8 central nucleotides matching TRBD1. The clonotype comes from a man between 25 and 39 years old with non-small cell lung cancer. The sequence in DNA is TGCAGTGCTAGTATGGCAGGGGGCGCCTACGAGCAGTACTTC. Translated, it gives CSASMAGGAYEQYF.